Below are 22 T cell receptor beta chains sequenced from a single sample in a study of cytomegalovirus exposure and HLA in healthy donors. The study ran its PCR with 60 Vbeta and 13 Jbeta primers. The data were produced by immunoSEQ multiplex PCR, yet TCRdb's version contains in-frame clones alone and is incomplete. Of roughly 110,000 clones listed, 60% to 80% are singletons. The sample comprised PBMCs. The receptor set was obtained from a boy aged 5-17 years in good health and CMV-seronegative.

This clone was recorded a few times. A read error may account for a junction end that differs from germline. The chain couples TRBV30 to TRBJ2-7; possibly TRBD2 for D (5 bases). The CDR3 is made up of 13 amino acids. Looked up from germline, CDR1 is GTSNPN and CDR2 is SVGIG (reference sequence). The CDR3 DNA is TGTGCCTGGACTTCAGGTGGAGGATACGCTCGCTCCTTC. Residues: CAWTSGGGYARSF.

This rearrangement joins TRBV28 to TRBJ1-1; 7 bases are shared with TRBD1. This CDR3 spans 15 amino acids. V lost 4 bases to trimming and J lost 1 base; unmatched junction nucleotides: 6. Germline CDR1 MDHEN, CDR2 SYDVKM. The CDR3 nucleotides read TGTGCCAGCAGTTCCCCGGGACAGAGGAACACTGAAGCTTTCTTT. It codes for CASSSPGQRNTEAFF.

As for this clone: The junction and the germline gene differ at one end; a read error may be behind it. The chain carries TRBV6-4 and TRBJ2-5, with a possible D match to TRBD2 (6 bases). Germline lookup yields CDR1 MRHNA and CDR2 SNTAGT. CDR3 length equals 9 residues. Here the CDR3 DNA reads TGTGCCATTGGGGGGTACAGCAACTTC. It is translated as CAIGGYSNF.

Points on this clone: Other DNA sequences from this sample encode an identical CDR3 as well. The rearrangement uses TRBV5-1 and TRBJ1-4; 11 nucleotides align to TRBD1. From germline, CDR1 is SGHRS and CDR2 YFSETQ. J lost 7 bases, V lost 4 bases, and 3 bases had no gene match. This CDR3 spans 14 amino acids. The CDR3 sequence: CASSLGTGGEKLFF. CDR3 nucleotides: TGCGCCAGCAGCCTGGGGACAGGGGGTGAAAAACTGTTTTTT.

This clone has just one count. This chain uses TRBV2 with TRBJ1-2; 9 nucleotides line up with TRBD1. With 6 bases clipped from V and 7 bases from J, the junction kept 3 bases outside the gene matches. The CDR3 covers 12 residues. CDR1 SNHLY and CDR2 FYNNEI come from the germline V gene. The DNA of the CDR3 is TGTGCCAGCAGGGGACAGGGTCTTGGCTACACCTTC. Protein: CASRGQGLGYTF.

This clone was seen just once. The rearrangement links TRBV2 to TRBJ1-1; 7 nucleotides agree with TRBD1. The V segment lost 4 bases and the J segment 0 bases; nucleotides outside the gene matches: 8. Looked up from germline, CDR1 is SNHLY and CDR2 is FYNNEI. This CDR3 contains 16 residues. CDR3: CASSVTRGQLNTEAFF. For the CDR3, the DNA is TGTGCCAGCAGTGTCACCAGGGGACAGCTGAACACTGAAGCTTTCTTT.

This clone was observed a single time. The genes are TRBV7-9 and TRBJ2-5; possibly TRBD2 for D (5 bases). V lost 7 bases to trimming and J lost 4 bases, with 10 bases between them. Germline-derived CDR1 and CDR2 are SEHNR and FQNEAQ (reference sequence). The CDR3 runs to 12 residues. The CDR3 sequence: CASKGVAETQYF. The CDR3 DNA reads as TGTGCCAGCAAGGGAGTTGCAGAGACCCAGTACTTC.

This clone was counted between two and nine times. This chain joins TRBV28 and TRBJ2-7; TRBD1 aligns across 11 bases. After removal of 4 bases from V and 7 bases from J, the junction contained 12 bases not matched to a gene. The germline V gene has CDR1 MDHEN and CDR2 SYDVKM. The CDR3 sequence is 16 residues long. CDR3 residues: CASSSPGGQGAWEQYF. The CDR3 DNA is TGTGCCAGCAGTTCCCCCGGCGGACAGGGGGCGTGGGAGCAGTACTTC.

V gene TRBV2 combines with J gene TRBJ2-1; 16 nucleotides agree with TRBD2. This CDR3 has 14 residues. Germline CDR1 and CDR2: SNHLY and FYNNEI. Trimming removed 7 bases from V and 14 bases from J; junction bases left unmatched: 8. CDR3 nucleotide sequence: TGTGCCAGCATTGGGACTAGCGGGGGGGCTGGGAAGTTCTTC. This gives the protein CASIGTSGGAGKFF.

The CDR3 region has the DNA TGTGCCACCCACCTCGGGACGAACACCGGGGAGCTGTTTTTT. Translating it yields CATHLGTNTGELFF. The chain combines TRBV28 with TRBJ2-2, with D possibly being TRBD2 (5 bases). CDR3 size: 14 residues. Trimming removed 10 bases at V and 0 bases at J, with 12 bases between. From germline, CDR1 is MDHEN and CDR2 SYDVKM.

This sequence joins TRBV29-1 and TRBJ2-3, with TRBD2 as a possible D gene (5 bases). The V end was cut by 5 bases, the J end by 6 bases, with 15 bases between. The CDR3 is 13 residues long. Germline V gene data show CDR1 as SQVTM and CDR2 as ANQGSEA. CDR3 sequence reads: CSVSRGPGDTQYF. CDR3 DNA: TGCAGCGTTAGTAGAGGGCCAGGCGATACGCAGTATTTT.

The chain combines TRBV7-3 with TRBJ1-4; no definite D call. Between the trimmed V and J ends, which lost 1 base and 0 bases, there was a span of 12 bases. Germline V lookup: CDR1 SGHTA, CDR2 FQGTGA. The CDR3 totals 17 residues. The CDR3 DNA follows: TGTGCCAGCAGCTTAAACCTCGAAATAGCAACTAATGAAAAACTGTTTTTT. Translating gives CASSLNLEIATNEKLFF. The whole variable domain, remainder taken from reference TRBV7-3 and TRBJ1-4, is GAGVSQTPSNKVTEKGKYVELRCDPISGHTALYWYRQSLGQGPEFLIYFQGTGAADDSGLPNDRFFAVRPEGSVSTLKIQRTERGDSAVYLCASSLNLEIATNEKLFFGSGTQLSVL.

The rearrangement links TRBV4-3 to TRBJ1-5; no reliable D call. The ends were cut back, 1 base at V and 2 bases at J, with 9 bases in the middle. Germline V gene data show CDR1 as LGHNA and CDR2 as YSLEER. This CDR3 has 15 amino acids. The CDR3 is CASSQGVVGNQPQHF. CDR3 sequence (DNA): TGCGCCAGCAGCCAAGGCGTGGTTGGCAATCAGCCCCAGCATTTT.

CDR3 DNA sequence: TGTGCCAGCAGCCCATGGGGGACAGGGGAAGAAAAACTGTTTTTT. It codes for CASSPWGTGEEKLFF. The gene calls are TRBV7-2 and TRBJ1-4; 10 nucleotides align to TRBD1. Germline CDR1 and CDR2: SGHTA and FQGNSA. V dropped 5 bases and J dropped 8; count of bases not matched to a gene: 8. The CDR3 runs 15 residues.

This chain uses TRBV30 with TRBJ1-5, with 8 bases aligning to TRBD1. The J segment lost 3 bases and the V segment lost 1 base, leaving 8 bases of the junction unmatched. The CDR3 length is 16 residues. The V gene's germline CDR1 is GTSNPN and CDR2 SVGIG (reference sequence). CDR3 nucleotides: TGTGCCTGGAGTGCCGGCAGGGGGCTTGACAATCAGCCCCAGCATTTT. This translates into CAWSAGRGLDNQPQHF.

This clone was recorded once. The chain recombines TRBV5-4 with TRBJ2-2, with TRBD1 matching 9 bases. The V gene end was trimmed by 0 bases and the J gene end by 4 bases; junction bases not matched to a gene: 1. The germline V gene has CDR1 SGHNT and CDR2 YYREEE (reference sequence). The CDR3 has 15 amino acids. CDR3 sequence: CASSLGDRVTGELFF. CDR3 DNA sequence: TGTGCCAGCAGCTTGGGGGACAGGGTCACCGGGGAGCTGTTTTTT.

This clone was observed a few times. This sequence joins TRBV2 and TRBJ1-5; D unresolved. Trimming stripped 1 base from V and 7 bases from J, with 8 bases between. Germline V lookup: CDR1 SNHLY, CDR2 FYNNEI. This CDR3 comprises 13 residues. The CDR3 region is CASSEGGYQPQHF. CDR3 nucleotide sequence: TGTGCCAGCAGTGAAGGAGGGTACCAGCCCCAGCATTTT.

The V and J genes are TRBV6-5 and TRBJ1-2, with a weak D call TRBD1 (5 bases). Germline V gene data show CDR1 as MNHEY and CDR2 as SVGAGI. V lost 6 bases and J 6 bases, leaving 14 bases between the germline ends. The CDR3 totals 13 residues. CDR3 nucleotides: TGTGCCAGCAGACCTAGACAGTCGGATGGCTACACCTTC. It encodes CASRPRQSDGYTF.

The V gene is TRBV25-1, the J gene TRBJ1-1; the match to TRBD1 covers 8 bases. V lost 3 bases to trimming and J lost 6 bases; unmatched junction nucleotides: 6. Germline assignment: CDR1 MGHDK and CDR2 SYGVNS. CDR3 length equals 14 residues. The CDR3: CASSDLWTGSEAFF. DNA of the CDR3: TGTGCCAGCAGTGATTTATGGACAGGGTCTGAAGCTTTCTTT.

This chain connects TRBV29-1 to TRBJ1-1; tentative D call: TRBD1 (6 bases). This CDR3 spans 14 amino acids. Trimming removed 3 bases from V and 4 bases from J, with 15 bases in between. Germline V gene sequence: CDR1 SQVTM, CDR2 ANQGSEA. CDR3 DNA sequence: TGCAGCGTTGAGGGGGCTAGGATTAGCACTGAAGCTTTCTTT. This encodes CSVEGARISTEAFF. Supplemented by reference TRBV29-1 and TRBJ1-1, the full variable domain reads SAVISQKPSRDICQRGTSLTIQCQVDSQVTMMFWYRQQPGQSLTLIATANQGSEATYESGFVIDKFPISRPNLTFSTLTVSNMSPEDSSIYLCSVEGARISTEAFFGQGTRLTVV.

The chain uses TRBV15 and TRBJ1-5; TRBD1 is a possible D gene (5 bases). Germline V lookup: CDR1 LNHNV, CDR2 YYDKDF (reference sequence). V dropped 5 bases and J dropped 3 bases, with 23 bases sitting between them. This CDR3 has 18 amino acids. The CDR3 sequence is CATSSAREGWAINQPQHF. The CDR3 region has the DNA TGTGCCACCAGCTCCGCGAGGGAGGGGTGGGCTATCAATCAGCCCCAGCATTTT.

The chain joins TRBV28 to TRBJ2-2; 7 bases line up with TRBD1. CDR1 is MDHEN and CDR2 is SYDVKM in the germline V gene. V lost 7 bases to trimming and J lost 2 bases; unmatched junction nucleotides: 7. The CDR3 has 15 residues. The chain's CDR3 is CASNSGQINTGELFF. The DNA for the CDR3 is TGTGCCAGCAATTCGGGACAGATAAACACCGGGGAGCTGTTTTTT.